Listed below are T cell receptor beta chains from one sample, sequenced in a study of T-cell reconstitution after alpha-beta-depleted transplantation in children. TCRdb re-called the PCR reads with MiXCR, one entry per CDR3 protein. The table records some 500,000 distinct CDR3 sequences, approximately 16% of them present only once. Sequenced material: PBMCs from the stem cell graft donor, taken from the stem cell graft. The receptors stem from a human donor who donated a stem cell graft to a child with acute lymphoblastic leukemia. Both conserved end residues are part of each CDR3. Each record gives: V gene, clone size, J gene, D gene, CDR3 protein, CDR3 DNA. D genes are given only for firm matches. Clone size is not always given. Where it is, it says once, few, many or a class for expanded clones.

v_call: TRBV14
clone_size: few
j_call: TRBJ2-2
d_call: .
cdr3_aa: CASSQWENTGELFF
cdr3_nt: TGTGCCAGCAGCCAATGGGAGAACACCGGGGAGCTGTTTTTT

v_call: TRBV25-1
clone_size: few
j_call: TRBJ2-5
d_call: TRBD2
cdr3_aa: CASTTSGKQETQYF
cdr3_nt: TGTGCCAGCACAACTAGCGGGAAACAAGAGACCCAGTACTTC

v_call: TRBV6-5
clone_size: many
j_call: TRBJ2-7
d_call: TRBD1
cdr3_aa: CASSYSSRQGPAEQYF
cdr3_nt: TGTGCCAGCAGTTACTCGAGTAGACAGGGCCCGGCCGAGCAGTACTTC

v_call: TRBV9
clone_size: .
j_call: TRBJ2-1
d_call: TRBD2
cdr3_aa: CASSVWVGGGEQFF
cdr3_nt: TGTGCCAGCAGCGTATGGGTCGGGGGGGGTGAGCAGTTCTTC

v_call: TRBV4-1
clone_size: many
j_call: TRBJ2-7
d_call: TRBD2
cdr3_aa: CASSPQTSGTSYEQYF
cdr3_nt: TGCGCCAGCAGCCCCCAGACTAGCGGCACCTCCTACGAGCAGTACTTC

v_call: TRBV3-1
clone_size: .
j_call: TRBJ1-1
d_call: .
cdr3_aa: CASSQKGHVRIMNTEAFF
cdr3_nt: TGTGCCAGCAGCCAAAAAGGGCACGTACGAATCATGAACACTGAAGCTTTCTTT

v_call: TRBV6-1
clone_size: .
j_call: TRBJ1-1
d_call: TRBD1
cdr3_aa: CASSERGDRAVTEAFF
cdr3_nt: TGTGCCAGCAGTGAAAGGGGGGACAGGGCCGTAACTGAAGCTTTCTTT

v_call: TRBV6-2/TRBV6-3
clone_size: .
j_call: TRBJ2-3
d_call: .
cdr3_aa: CASIGLFTDTQYF
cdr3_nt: TGTGCCAGCATAGGACTTTTCACAGATACGCAGTATTTT

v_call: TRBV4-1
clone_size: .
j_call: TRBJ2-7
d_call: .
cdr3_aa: CASSQELRTHYEQYF
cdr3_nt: TGCGCCAGCAGCCAAGAGTTGCGCACCCACTACGAGCAGTACTTC

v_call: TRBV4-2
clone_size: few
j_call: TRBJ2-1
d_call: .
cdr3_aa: CASSQDLASRPYNEQFF
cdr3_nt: TGTGCCAGCAGCCAAGATCTTGCTAGCCGACCCTACAATGAGCAGTTCTTC

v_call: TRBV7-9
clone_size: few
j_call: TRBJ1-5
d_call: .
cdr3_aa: CASGGEGKPQHF
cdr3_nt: TGTGCCAGCGGGGGGGAGGGGAAGCCCCAGCATTTT

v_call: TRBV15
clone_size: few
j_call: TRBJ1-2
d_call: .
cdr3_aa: CATSRDGFSGYGYTF
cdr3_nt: TGTGCCACCAGCAGAGATGGATTTAGTGGGTATGGCTACACCTTC

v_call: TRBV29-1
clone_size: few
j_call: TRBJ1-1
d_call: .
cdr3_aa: CSVEGAQVTEAFF
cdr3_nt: TGCAGCGTTGAGGGGGCGCAGGTCACTGAAGCTTTCTTT

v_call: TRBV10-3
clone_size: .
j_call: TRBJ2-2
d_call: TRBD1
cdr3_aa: CAISQDREDTGELFF
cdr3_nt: TGTGCCATCAGCCAGGACAGGGAGGACACCGGGGAGCTGTTTTTT

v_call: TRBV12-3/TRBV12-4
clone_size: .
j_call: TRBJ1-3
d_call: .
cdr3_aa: CASSLHGGRNTIYF
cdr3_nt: TGTGCCAGCAGTTTACACGGGGGAAGAAACACCATATATTTT

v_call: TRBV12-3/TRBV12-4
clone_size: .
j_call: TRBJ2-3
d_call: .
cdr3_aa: CASIPLGRNTQYF
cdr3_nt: TGTGCCAGCATCCCCCTGGGTAGGAATACGCAGTATTTT

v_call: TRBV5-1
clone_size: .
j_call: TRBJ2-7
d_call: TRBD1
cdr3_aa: CASSLSYGDRDSYEQYF
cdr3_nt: TGCGCCAGCAGCTTGTCATACGGGGACAGGGATTCCTACGAGCAGTACTTC

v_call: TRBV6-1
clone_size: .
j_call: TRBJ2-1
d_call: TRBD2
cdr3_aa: CASTRLAGQGNEQFF
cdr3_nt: TGTGCCAGCACCAGACTAGCGGGACAAGGGAATGAGCAGTTCTTC

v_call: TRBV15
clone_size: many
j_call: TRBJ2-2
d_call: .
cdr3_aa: CATSPGNTGELFF
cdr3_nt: TGTGCCACCTCCCCGGGGAACACCGGGGAGCTGTTTTTT

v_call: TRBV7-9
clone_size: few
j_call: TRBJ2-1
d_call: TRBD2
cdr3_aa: CASSSPTSGRGNEQFF
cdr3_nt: TGTGCCAGCAGCTCCCCGACTAGCGGGAGGGGCAATGAGCAGTTCTTC

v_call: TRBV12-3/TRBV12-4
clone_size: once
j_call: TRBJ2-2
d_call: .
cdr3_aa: CAISLAPHLAGYTGELFF
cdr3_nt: TGTGCCATCAGTTTAGCTCCCCATTTGGCAGGGTACACCGGGGAGCTGTTTTTT

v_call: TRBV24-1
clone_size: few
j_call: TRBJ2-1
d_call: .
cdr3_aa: CATSGTARGEQFF
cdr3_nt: TGTGCCACCTCCGGGACGGCGAGGGGGGAGCAGTTCTTC

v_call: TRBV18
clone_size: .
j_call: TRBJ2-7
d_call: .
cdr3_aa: CASSPPGSYEQYF
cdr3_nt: TGTGCCAGCTCACCACCGGGGAGCTACGAGCAGTACTTC

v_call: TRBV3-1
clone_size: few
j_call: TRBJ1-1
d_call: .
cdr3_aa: CASSQELGYTEAFF
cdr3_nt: TGTGCCAGCAGCCAAGAACTCGGATACACTGAAGCTTTCTTT

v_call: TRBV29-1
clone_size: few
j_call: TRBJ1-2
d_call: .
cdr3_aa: CSVELTPQRSPRKNGYTF
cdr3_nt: TGCAGCGTTGAACTAACCCCACAGCGTTCCCCACGAAAGAATGGCTACACCTTC

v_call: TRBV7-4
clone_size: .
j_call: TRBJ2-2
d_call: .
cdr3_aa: CASSWDLNTGELFF
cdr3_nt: TGTGCCAGCAGCTGGGACTTGAACACCGGGGAGCTGTTTTTT

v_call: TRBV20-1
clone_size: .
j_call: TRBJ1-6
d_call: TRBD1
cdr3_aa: CSAQQEGAKLLLSYSPLHF
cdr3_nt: TGCAGTGCTCAACAAGAGGGGGCCAAGTTGCTTTTGTCGTATTCACCCCTCCACTTT

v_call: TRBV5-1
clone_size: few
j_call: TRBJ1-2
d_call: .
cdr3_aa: CASSLDGHLGYGYTF
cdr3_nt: TGCGCCAGCAGCCTGGACGGACACCTCGGCTATGGCTACACCTTC

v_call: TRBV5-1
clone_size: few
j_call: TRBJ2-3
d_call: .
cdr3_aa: CASSSPQTYADTQYF
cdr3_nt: TGCGCCAGCAGCTCCCCCCAGACCTACGCAGATACGCAGTATTTT

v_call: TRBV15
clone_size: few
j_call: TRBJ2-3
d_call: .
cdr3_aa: CATSIAGGGTDTQYF
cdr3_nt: TGTGCCACCAGCATAGCAGGGGGGGGCACAGATACGCAGTATTTT

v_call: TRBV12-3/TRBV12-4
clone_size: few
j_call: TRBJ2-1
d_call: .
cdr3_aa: CASSFFPAVYNEQFF
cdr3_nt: TGTGCCAGCAGTTTCTTTCCAGCGGTCTACAATGAGCAGTTCTTC

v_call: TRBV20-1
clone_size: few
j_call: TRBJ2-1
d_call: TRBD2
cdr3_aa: CSARTGGGGTYNEQFF
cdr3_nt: TGCAGTGCTAGAACCGGTGGGGGGGGAACCTACAATGAGCAGTTCTTC

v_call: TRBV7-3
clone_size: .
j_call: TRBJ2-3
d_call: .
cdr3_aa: CASSFQARSTDTQYF
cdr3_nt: TGTGCCAGCAGCTTCCAAGCGAGAAGCACAGATACGCAGTATTTT

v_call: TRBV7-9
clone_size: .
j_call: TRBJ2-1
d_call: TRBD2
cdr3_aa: CASSLTRGRAYNEQFF
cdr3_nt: TGTGCCAGCAGCTTGACCCGGGGGAGGGCGTACAATGAGCAGTTCTTC

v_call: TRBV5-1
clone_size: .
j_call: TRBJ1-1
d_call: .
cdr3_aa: CASSLGRGAIAEAFF
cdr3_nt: TGCGCCAGCAGCTTGGGTCGGGGGGCGATTGCGGAAGCTTTCTTT

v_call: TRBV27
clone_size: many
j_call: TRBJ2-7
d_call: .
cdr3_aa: CASSPWTGSYEQYF
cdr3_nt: TGCGCCAGCAGCCCATGGACGGGTTCCTACGAGCAGTACTTC

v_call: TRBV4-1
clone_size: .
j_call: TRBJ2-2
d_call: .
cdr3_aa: CASSQVFGRNTGELFF
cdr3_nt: TGCGCCAGCAGCCAAGTATTCGGACGTAACACCGGGGAGCTGTTTTTT

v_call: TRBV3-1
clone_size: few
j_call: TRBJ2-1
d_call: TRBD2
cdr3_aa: CASSPGTSGAIYNEQFF
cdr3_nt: TGTGCCAGCAGCCCCGGGACTAGCGGGGCCATCTACAATGAGCAGTTCTTC

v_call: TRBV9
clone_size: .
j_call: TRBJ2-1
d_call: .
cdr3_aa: CASSSGPRIAESSYNEQFF
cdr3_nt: TGTGCCAGCAGCTCCGGCCCCCGAATAGCGGAGAGCTCCTACAATGAGCAGTTCTTC

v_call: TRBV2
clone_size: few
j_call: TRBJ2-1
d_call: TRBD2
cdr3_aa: CASSHGTSTYEQFF
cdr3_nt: TGTGCCAGCAGCCACGGGACTAGTACGTATGAGCAGTTCTTC

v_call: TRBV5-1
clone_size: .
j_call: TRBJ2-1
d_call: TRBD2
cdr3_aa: CASSLTLAGGNEQFF
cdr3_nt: TGCGCCAGCAGCTTAACACTAGCGGGAGGCAATGAGCAGTTCTTC

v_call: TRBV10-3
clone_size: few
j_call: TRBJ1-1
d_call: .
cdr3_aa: CAIGWQSNTEAFF
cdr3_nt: TGTGCCATCGGCTGGCAGTCGAACACTGAAGCTTTCTTT

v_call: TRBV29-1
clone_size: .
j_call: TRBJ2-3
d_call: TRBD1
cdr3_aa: CSAPRTGGGDTQYF
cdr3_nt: TGCAGCGCACCGCGGACAGGCGGCGGAGATACGCAGTATTTT

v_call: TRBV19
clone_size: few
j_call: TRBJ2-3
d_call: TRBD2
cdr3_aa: CASSAGTSNEKYF
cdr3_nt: TGTGCCAGTAGTGCCGGGACTAGCAACGAGAAGTATTTT

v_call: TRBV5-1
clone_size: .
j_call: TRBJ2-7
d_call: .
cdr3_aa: CASTSFPGTSSYEQYF
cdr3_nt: TGCGCCAGCACCTCATTTCCGGGGACATCCTCCTACGAGCAGTACTTC